These 22 T cell receptor beta chains were all obtained from the same sample, sequenced in a study of Graves' ophthalmopathy and Graves' hyperthyroidism. Scientists amplified the TCR beta CDR3 regions from RNA transcripts. HTBI primers were used in a first-round RT-PCR, which preceded a second-round multiplex PCR. TCRdb re-called the multiplex PCR reads through MiXCR, storing one row per CDR3 protein. This sample has a few hundred thousand distinct CDR3 sequences; under 45% occur once, and the top ten carry about 4.2%. The source material was peripheral blood or thyroid tissue (not recorded which). Every receptor here comes from an adult man with Graves' hyperthyroidism.

This clonotype was picked up many times. The chain joins TRBV5-1 to TRBJ2-7; 10 bases map to TRBD1. The J segment lost 7 bases and the V segment lost 4 bases, leaving 11 bases of the junction unmatched. There are 15 residues in the CDR3. In germline, CDR1 is SGHRS, CDR2 YFSETQ. The CDR3 loop reads CASSPVETGGAEQYF. The CDR3 DNA reads as TGCGCCAGCAGCCCCGTAGAGACAGGGGGCGCTGAGCAGTACTTC.

There are a few counts of this clonotype. The chain combines TRBV18 with TRBJ2-5; D ambiguous. Germline CDR1 is KGHSH and CDR2 is LQKENI. The CDR3 covers 14 residues. Trimming took 2 bases from V and 3 from J, leaving 10 bases between them. The CDR3 loop is CASSPSMGKETQYF. The CDR3 nucleotides read TGTGCCAGCTCACCATCGATGGGAAAAGAGACCCAGTACTTC.

This chain joins TRBV29-1 and TRBJ1-2; 7 positions match TRBD1. CDR3 size: 11 residues. Germline CDR1 is SQVTM and CDR2 is ANQGSEA. Trimming removed 8 bases from V and 3 bases from J; junction bases left unmatched: 3. CDR3 loop: CSRQGYYGYTF. The CDR3 DNA reads TGCAGCCGACAGGGTTACTATGGCTACACCTTC.

The rearrangement joins TRBV7-6 to TRBJ1-6; maybe TRBD1 (5 bases). This CDR3 is 16 amino acids long. Germline CDR1 reads SGHVS; CDR2 reads FNYEAQ. Trimming left V 5 bases short and J 9 bases short, with 20 bases between. The CDR3 reads CASSRSGTAGGSPLHF. The CDR3 DNA reads TGTGCCAGCAGCCGCTCCGGGACCGCTGGTGGTTCACCCCTCCACTTT. The whole variable domain, remainder taken from reference TRBV7-6 and TRBJ1-6, is GAGVSQSPRYKVTKRGQDVALRCDPISGHVSLYWYRQALGQGPEFLTYFNYEAQQDKSGLPNDRFSAERPEGSISTLTIQRTEQRDSAMYRCASSRSGTAGGSPLHFGNGTRLTVT.

The chain combines TRBV7-2 with TRBJ1-1, with 7 bases fitting TRBD1. The germline V gene encodes CDR1 SGHTA and CDR2 FQGNSA. The CDR3 has 12 amino acids. Trimming at V came to 3 bases and at J to 7 bases, leaving 2 bases not matched to a gene. The DNA for the CDR3 is TGTGCCAGCAGCTTGACAGGGAATGAAGCTTTCTTT. It encodes CASSLTGNEAFF.

CDR3 nucleotide sequence: TGTGCCATCAGGGGCCGGGGGACAGGGACTGAAGCTTTCTTT. Encoded protein: CAIRGRGTGTEAFF. V usage is TRBV10-3 and J usage is TRBJ1-1; TRBD1 agrees at 9 bases. The V gene's germline CDR1 is ENHRY and CDR2 SYGVKD. V lost 6 bases to trimming and J lost 5 bases; unmatched junction nucleotides: 7. This CDR3 spans 14 amino acids.

The chain carries TRBV29-1 and TRBJ2-7; TRBD2 might be the D (6 bases). The CDR3 runs 11 residues. Trimming took 8 bases from V and 3 from J, leaving 11 bases between them. Germline V gene lookup returns CDR1 SQVTM and CDR2 ANQGSEA. DNA for the CDR3: TGCAGCACGGGGGAAGGCTACGAGCAGTACTTC. Translation: CSTGEGYEQYF.

CDR3 bases: TGCGCCAGCACCGGGAGAGGGGAGACCCAGTACTTC. Translating gives CASTGRGETQYF. The chain links TRBV5-1 to TRBJ2-5; possibly TRBD2 for D (6 bases). The CDR3 length is 12 residues. Trimming left V 6 bases short and J 5 bases short, with 11 bases between. Germline-derived CDR1 and CDR2 are SGHRS and YFSETQ.

The genes are TRBV12-5 and TRBJ2-7; weak D call: TRBD1 (5 bases). CDR3 length equals 13 residues. The V and J ends lost 3 bases and 0 bases respectively, with 6 bases between them. Germline V gives CDR1 LGHNT, CDR2 FRNRAP. The CDR3 nucleotides read TGTGCTAGTGGTTTAGGGGTCTCCTACGAGCAGTACTTC. Protein sequence: CASGLGVSYEQYF.

The sample holds many counts of this clonotype. The CDR3: CASSSTRKTYEQYF. The CDR3, as DNA: TGTGCCAGCAGCTCAACTAGAAAAACCTACGAGCAGTACTTC. The chain carries TRBV7-8 and TRBJ2-7, with a weak D call TRBD2 (5 bases). Germline V gives CDR1 SGHVS, CDR2 FQNEAQ. The CDR3 has 14 residues. Trimming removed 4 bases from V and 2 bases from J, with 12 bases in between.

This clonotype was recorded at least ten times. The genes are TRBV20-1 and TRBJ1-2, with TRBD1 identical over 9 bases. The CDR3 spans 13 residues. V gave up 6 bases and J gave up 8 bases; unmatched junction bases: 10. CDR1 and CDR2 (germline): DFQATT, SNEGSKA (reference sequence). CDR3 DNA sequence: TGCAGTGCCCCTCGGACAGGGGTAAAGGGCTACACCTTC. Protein product: CSAPRTGVKGYTF.

Of note for this clonotype: This may be a read error: a much more frequent sequence differs by one nucleotide. The chain recombines TRBV24-1 with TRBJ2-7; 9 bases line up with TRBD1. This CDR3 has 14 residues. V dropped 4 bases and J dropped 3; count of bases not matched to a gene: 3. From germline, CDR1 is KGHDR and CDR2 SFDVKD. CDR3 nucleotide sequence: TGTGCCACCAGTGACCGGGGACAGGGCTACGAGCAGTACTTC. It yields the protein CATSDRGQGYEQYF.

This clonotype showed up just a few times. This rearrangement joins TRBV7-3 to TRBJ1-3; D is uncertain. Germline CDR1 reads SGHTA; CDR2 reads FQGTGA. V was trimmed by 0 bases and J by 8 bases, leaving 8 bases between them. The CDR3 runs to 13 residues. Written as DNA, the CDR3 is TGTGCCAGCAGCTTAACGTCCGGTGACACCATATATTTT. Its translation is CASSLTSGDTIYF.

This clonotype was recorded many times. The chain uses TRBV11-2 and TRBJ1-2; D remains ambiguous. V dropped 2 bases and J dropped 8 bases, with 9 bases sitting between them. The CDR3 runs 12 residues. Germline V gene data show CDR1 as SGHAT and CDR2 as FQNNGV. CDR3 bases: TGTGCCAGCAGCTTAAGTAGGGTCGGCTACACCTTC. It specifies CASSLSRVGYTF. Supplemented by reference TRBV11-2 and TRBJ1-2, the full variable domain reads EAGVAQSPRYKIIEKRQSVAFWCNPISGHATLYWYQQILGQGPKLLIQFQNNGVVDDSQLPKDRFSAERLKGVDSTLKIQPAKLEDSAVYLCASSLSRVGYTFGSGTRLTVV.

The V and J genes are TRBV2 and TRBJ1-2, with TRBD1 identical over 9 bases. The germline V gene has CDR1 SNHLY and CDR2 FYNNEI. This CDR3 has 17 residues. After removal of 5 bases from V and 7 bases from J, the junction contained 17 bases not matched to a gene. The DNA for the CDR3 is TGTGCCAGCAGTTACTCGTCATTGGGACAGGGACCGAGTGGCTACACCTTC. This translates into CASSYSSLGQGPSGYTF.

Turning to this clonotype: Given a much more abundant clone one base away, this may be a read error. This CDR3 reads CASKVTSYTGELFF. The CDR3 DNA sequence: TGCGCCAGCAAGGTGACCTCCTACACCGGGGAGCTGTTTTTT. The chain employs TRBV5-1 and TRBJ2-2; D not resolved. Per germline, CDR1 SGHRS and CDR2 YFSETQ. The germline V and J ends were trimmed by 6 bases and 3 bases, with 12 bases remaining between them. The CDR3 totals 14 residues.

CDR3 sequence reads: CASSEKGGEAETQYF. The CDR3 coding sequence is TGCGCCAGCAGTGAAAAAGGGGGCGAGGCAGAGACCCAGTACTTC. The chain has TRBV10-1 and TRBJ2-5; 7 nucleotides match TRBD1. Per germline, CDR1 WNHNN and CDR2 SYGVQD (reference sequence). CDR3 length equals 15 residues. Trimming at V came to 3 bases and at J to 4 bases, leaving 8 bases not matched to a gene.

This clonotype has only one observation. One end of the junction does not line up with germline, which may come from a read error. This chain links TRBV24-1 with TRBJ2-5; TRBD2 agrees at 7 bases. The CDR3 extends over 13 amino acids. Germline CDR1 and CDR2: KGHDR and SFDVKD. CDR3 DNA: TGTGCCACCAGTGATCCTCCGGGACTAAAGCGGTTCTTC. Its translation: CATSDPPGLKRFF.

This clonotype was observed a handful of times. The CDR3 region has the DNA TGTGCCAGCAGCGAATACAGGAGTGCTAACTATGGCTACACCTTC. Amino acid sequence: CASSEYRSANYGYTF. This sequence joins TRBV7-9 and TRBJ1-2; D might be TRBD1 (5 bases). With 5 bases removed from V and 0 bases from J, the gap between germline ends came to 13 bases. CDR3 length: 15 amino acids. Germline V gives CDR1 SEHNR, CDR2 FQNEAQ (reference sequence). The variable domain in full, completed from reference TRBV7-9 and TRBJ1-2, reads DTGVSQNPRHKITKRGQNVTFRCDPISEHNRLYWYRQTLGQGPEFLTYFQNEAQLEKSRLLSDRFSAERPKGSFSTLEIQRTEQGDSAMYLCASSEYRSANYGYTFGSGTRLTVV.

As regards this clonotype: One end of the junction varies from germline; a read error may be responsible. The chain carries TRBV20-1 and TRBJ1-6; D unclear. This CDR3 spans 14 amino acids. Germline CDR1 DFQATT, CDR2 SNEGSKA (reference sequence). This CDR3 reads CSARAGKLIHPSSF. In DNA, the CDR3 is TGCAGTGCTAGAGCCGGGAAGTTAATTCACCCCTCCAGCTTT.

Remarks on this clonotype: An end of the junction differs from the germline gene, which may be a read error. The CDR3 region is CVSSPGAGGGYEQYF. DNA of the CDR3: TGTGTCAGCAGCCCCGGTGCAGGGGGCGGATACGAGCAGTACTTC. The chain recombines TRBV5-1 with TRBJ2-7; 8 positions agree with TRBD1. CDR1 is SGHRS and CDR2 is YFSETQ in the germline V gene. This CDR3 contains 15 residues.

The V and J genes are TRBV5-8 and TRBJ1-3, with D possibly TRBD1 on 6 matching bases. The V and J ends lost 4 bases and 2 bases respectively, with 25 bases between them. The CDR3 contains 19 residues. Germline CDR1 is SGHTS and CDR2 is YDEGEE. Here the CDR3 DNA reads TGTGCCAGCAGCCCGTATTTGCAGGGGACGGGGGCCGCTGGAAACACCATATATTTT. Translation gives CASSPYLQGTGAAGNTIYF.